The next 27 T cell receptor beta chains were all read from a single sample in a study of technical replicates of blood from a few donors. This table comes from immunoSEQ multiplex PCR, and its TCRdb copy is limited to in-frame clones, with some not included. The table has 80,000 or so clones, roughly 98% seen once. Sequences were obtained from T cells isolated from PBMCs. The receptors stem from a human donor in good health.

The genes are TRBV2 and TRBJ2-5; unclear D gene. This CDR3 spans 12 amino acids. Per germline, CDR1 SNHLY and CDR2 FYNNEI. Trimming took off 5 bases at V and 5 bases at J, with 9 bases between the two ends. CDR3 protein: CASSKSSETQYF. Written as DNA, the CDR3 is TGTGCCAGCAGTAAATCCTCGGAGACCCAGTACTTC. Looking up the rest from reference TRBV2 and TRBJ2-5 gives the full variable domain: EPEVTQTPSHQVTQMGQEVILRCVPISNHLYFYWYRQILGQKVEFLVSFYNNEISEKSEIFDDQFSVERPDGSNFTLKIRSTKLEDSAMYFCASSKSSETQYFGPGTRLLVL.

The chain's CDR3 is CASTWAGDTEAFF. The CDR3, as DNA: TGTGCCAGCACCTGGGCAGGGGACACTGAAGCTTTCTTT. This chain links TRBV6-1 with TRBJ1-1, with D perhaps matching TRBD1 (6 bases). CDR1 MNHNS and CDR2 SASEGT come from the germline V gene. The CDR3 is 13 residues long. Trimming took off 7 bases at V and 3 bases at J, with 12 bases between the two ends.

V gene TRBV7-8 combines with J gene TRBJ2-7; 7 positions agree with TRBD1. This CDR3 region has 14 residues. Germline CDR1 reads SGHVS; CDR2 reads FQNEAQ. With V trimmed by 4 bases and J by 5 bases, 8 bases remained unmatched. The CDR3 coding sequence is TGTGCCAGCAGCTCACGAAACAGGGGCCACGAGCAGTACTTC. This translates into CASSSRNRGHEQYF.

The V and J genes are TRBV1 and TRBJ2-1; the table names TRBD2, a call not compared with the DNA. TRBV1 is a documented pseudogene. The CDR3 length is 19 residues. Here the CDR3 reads CTSSQDSAPWATLYNEQFF. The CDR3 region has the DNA TGCACCAGCAGCCAAGATAGCGCCCCATGGGCGACGCTCTACAATGAGCAGTTCTTC.

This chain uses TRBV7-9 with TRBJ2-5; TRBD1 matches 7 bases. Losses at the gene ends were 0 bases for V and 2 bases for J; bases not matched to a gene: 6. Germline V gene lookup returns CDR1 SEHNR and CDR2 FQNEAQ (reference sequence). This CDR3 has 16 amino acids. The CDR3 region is CASSLALGRGQETQYF. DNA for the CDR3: TGTGCCAGCAGCTTAGCGTTGGGCAGGGGGCAAGAGACCCAGTACTTC. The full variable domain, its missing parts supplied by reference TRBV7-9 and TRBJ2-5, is DTGVSQNPRHKITKRGQNVTFRCDPISEHNRLYWYRQTLGQGPEFLTYFQNEAQLEKSRLLSDRFSAERPKGSFSTLEIQRTEQGDSAMYLCASSLALGRGQETQYFGPGTRLLVL.

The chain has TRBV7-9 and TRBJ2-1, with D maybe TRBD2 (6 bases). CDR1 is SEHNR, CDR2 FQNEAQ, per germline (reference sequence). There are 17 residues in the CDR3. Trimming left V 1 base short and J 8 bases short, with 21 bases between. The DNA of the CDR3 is TGTGCCAGCAGCTTAGGACGTCAAACGGTGTGGGGGGATGAGCAGTTCTTC. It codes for CASSLGRQTVWGDEQFF.

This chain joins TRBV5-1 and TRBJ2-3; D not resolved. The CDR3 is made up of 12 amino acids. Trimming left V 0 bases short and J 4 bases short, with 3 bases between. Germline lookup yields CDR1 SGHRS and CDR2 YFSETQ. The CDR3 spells CASSLASDTQYF. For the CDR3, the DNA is TGCGCCAGCAGCTTGGCGTCAGATACGCAGTATTTT.

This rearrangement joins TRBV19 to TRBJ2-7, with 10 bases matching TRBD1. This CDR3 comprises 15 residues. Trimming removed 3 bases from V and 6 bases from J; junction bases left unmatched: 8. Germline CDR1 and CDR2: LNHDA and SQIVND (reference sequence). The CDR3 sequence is CASSIYSTGGAEQYF. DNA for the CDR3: TGTGCCAGTAGTATTTATTCGACAGGGGGCGCCGAGCAGTACTTC.

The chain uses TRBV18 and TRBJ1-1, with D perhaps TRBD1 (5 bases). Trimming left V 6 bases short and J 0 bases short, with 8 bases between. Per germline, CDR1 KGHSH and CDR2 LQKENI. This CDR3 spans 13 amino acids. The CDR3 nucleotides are TGTGCCAGCTCGGACACCGTGAACACTGAAGCTTTCTTT. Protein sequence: CASSDTVNTEAFF. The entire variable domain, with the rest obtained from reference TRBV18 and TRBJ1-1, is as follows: NAGVMQNPRHLVRRRGQEARLRCSPMKGHSHVYWYRQLPEEGLKFMVYLQKENIIDESGMPKERFSAEFPKEGPSILRIQQVVRGDSAAYFCASSDTVNTEAFFGQGTRLTVV.

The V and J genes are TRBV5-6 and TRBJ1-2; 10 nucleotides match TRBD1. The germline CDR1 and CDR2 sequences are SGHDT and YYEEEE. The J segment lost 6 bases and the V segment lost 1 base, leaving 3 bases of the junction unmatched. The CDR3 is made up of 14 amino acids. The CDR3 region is CASSLQGQGDGYTF. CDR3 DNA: TGTGCCAGCAGCTTGCAAGGACAGGGGGATGGCTACACCTTC.

The CDR3 spells CASSSGVGANTEAFF. The DNA for the CDR3 is TGCGCCAGCAGCTCGGGGGTTGGAGCGAACACTGAAGCTTTCTTT. The chain joins TRBV5-1 to TRBJ1-1; the D gene is possibly TRBD1 (5 bases). The CDR3 has 15 amino acids. The germline CDR1 and CDR2 sequences are SGHRS and YFSETQ. The V end was cut by 3 bases, the J end by 1 base, with 13 bases between. The full variable domain, with the rest looked up from reference TRBV5-1 and TRBJ1-1, is KAGVTQTPRYLIKTRGQQVTLSCSPISGHRSVSWYQQTPGQGLQFLFEYFSETQRNKGNFPGRFSGRQFSNSRSEMNVSTLELGDSALYLCASSSGVGANTEAFFGQGTRLTVV.

For the CDR3, the DNA is TGTGCCAGCAGCGTTGGCCCCTACGAGCAGTACTTC. The encoded protein is CASSVGPYEQYF. The J gene is TRBJ2-7, the V gene TRBV11-3; no clear D gene. CDR1 and CDR2 (germline): SGHNT, YENEEA. V lost 5 bases and J 2 bases, leaving 7 bases between the germline ends. This CDR3 contains 12 residues.

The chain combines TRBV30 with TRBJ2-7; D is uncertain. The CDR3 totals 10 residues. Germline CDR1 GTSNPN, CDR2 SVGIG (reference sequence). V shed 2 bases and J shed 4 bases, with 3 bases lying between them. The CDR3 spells CAWSSYEQYF. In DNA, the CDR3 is TGTGCCTGGAGTTCATACGAGCAGTACTTC.

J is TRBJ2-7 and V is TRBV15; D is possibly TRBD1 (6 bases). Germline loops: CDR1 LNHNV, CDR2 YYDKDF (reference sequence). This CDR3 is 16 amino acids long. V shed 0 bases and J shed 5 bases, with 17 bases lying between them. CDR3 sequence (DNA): TGTGCCACCAGCAGAGATCCAGGGACAATCGGTCACGAGCAGTACTTC. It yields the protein CATSRDPGTIGHEQYF.

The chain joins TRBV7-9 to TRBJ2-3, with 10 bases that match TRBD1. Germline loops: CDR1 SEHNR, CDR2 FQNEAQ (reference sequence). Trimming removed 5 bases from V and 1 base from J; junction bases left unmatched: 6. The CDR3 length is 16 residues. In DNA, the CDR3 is TGTGCCAGCAGCGGCCGGGACAGGGGTGGCACAGATACGCAGTATTTT. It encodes CASSGRDRGGTDTQYF. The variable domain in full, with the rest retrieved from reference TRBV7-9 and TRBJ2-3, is DTGVSQNPRHKITKRGQNVTFRCDPISEHNRLYWYRQTLGQGPEFLTYFQNEAQLEKSRLLSDRFSAERPKGSFSTLEIQRTEQGDSAMYLCASSGRDRGGTDTQYFGPGTRLTVL.

CDR3: CASSLVLPEGRYEQYF. Written as DNA, the CDR3 is TGTGCCAGCAGCTTAGTTCTGCCTGAGGGTCGGTACGAGCAGTACTTC. The genes are TRBV7-6 and TRBJ2-7, with a weak D call TRBD2 (5 bases). The CDR3 extends over 16 amino acids. V was pared by 1 base and J by 4 bases, with 17 bases between. Germline V gene sequence: CDR1 SGHVS, CDR2 FNYEAQ.

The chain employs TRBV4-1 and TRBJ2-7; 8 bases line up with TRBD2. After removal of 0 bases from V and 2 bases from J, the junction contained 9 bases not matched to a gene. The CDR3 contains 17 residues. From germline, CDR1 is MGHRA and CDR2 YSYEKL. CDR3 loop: CASSQDSGAGAPYEQYF. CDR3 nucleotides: TGCGCCAGCAGCCAAGATAGTGGAGCGGGAGCCCCCTACGAGCAGTACTTC.

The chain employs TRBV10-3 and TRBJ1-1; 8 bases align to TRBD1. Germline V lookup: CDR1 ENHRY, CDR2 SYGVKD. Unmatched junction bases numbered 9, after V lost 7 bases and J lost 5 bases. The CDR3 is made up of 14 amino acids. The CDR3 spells CAIKGQGIGTEAFF. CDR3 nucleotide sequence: TGTGCCATCAAAGGACAGGGAATTGGGACTGAAGCTTTCTTT.

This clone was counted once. This chain's CDR3 is CASSDRASGNTIYF. CDR3 nucleotides: TGTGCCAGCAGTGACAGGGCCTCTGGAAACACCATATATTTT. This chain joins TRBV6-1 and TRBJ1-3, with a possible D match to TRBD1 (5 bases). This CDR3 has 14 residues. The germline CDR1 and CDR2 sequences are MNHNS and SASEGT. V was cut by 3 bases and J by 0 bases, with 6 bases left in between.

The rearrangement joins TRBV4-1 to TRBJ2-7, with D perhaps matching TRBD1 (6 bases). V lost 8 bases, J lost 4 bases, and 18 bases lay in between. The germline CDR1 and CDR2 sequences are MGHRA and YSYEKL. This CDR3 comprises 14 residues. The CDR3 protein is CASGSEQGIYEQYF. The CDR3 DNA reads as TGCGCCAGCGGCTCCGAGCAGGGGATATACGAGCAGTACTTC.

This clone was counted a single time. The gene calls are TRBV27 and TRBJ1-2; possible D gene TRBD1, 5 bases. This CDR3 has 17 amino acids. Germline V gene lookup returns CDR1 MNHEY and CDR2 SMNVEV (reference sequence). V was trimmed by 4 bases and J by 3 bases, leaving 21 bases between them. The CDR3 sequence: CASSSWQGSPSDYGYTF. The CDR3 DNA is TGTGCCAGCAGTTCGTGGCAGGGTTCCCCTAGCGACTATGGCTACACCTTC.

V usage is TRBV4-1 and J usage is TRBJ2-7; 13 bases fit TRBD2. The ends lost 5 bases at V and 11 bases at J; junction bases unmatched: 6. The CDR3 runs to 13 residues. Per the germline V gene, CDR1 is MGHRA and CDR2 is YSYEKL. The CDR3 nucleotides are TGCGCCAGCAGCGCAGGGACTAGCGGGGCGAAGTACTTC. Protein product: CASSAGTSGAKYF.

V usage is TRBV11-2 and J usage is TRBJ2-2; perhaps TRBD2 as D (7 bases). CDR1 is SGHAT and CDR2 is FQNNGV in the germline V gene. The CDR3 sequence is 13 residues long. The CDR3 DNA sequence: TGTGTAACCGCGGGGGCGTTCACCGGGGAGCTGTTTTTT. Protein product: CVTAGAFTGELFF.

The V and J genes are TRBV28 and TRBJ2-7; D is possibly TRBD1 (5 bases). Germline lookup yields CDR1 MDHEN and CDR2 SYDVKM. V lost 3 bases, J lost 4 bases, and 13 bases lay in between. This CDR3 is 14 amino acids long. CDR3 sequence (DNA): TGTGCCAGCAGTTTTCAGGACATTAAATACGAGCAGTACTTC. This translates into CASSFQDIKYEQYF.

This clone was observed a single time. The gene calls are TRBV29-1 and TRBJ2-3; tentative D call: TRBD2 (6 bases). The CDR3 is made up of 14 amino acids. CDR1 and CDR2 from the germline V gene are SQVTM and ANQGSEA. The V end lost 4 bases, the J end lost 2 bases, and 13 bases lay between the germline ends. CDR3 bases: TGCAGCGTTGTGCCGGGACTGCACACAGATACGCAGTATTTT. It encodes CSVVPGLHTDTQYF.

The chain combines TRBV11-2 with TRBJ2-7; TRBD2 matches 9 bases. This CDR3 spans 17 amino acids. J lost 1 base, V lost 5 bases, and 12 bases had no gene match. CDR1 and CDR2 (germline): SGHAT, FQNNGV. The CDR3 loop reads CASSPLGGLANSYEQYF. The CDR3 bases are TGTGCCAGCAGCCCCCTGGGGGGACTAGCAAATTCCTACGAGCAGTACTTC.

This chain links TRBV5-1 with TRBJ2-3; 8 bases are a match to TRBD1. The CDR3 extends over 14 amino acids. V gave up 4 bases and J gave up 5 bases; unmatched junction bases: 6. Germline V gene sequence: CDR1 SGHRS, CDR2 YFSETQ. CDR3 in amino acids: CASSKQGDGDTQYF. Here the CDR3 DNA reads TGCGCCAGCAGCAAACAGGGGGACGGAGATACGCAGTATTTT.